These 11 T cell receptor beta chains share one sample of origin, sequenced in a study of blood T cell repertoires in COVID-19. Only in-frame clones appear in the TCRdb table, and some are missing; sequencing was by immunoSEQ multiplex PCR. The sample has hundreds of thousands of clones; roughly 90% are singletons. The sequenced sample consisted of peripheral blood. Receptor source: a woman aged 25 to 39 with COVID-19, enrolled during active disease.

The chain is built from TRBV11-2 and TRBJ2-3; 9 nucleotides line up with TRBD2. The V and J ends lost 4 bases and 4 bases, in that order; junction bases with no gene match: 6. CDR3 size: 15 residues. In germline, CDR1 is SGHAT, CDR2 FQNNGV. CDR3 bases: TGTGCCAGCAGCTCCCTAGCGGGGTTGGCAGATACGCAGTATTTT. It encodes CASSSLAGLADTQYF.

This chain joins TRBV4-1 and TRBJ2-7, with a weak D call TRBD1 (5 bases). Trimming removed 4 bases at V and 6 bases at J, with 16 bases between. The CDR3 spans 14 residues. Germline CDR1 and CDR2: MGHRA and YSYEKL. CDR3 DNA sequence: TGCGCCAGCAGCCCAACCCTGGGAACAGGCGAGCAGTACTTC. Its translation is CASSPTLGTGEQYF.

Note on this clone: The sample contains more than one DNA sequence encoding this CDR3. The chain has TRBV5-6 and TRBJ2-7; the D is unclear. Germline CDR1 SGHDT, CDR2 YYEEEE. V was clipped by 3 bases and J by 0 bases, with 4 bases between them. The CDR3 length is 12 residues. The CDR3 DNA reads TGTGCCAGCAGCTCGAGCTCCTACGAGCAGTACTTC. It codes for CASSSSSYEQYF.

This rearrangement joins TRBV18 to TRBJ1-4, with 7 positions matching TRBD1. This CDR3 has 14 amino acids. Germline trimming cut 3 bases from V and 8 bases from J; bases unmatched to any gene: 6. CDR1 and CDR2 (germline): KGHSH, LQKENI. The CDR3 coding sequence is TGTGCCAGCTCACCCCGACAGGGAGAAGAAAAACTGTTTTTT. Translating it yields CASSPRQGEEKLFF.

Here the CDR3 reads CASSQFAVTTDTQYF. DNA for the CDR3: TGCGCCAGCAGCCAATTCGCGGTTACGACAGATACGCAGTATTTT. The V and J genes are TRBV4-1 and TRBJ2-3; D is ambiguous. The CDR3 length is 15 residues. Germline V CDR1 and CDR2: MGHRA, YSYEKL. Trimming removed 2 bases from V and 3 bases from J, with 12 bases in between.

V usage is TRBV4-1 and J usage is TRBJ1-1; TRBD1 aligns across 8 bases. The CDR3 covers 17 residues. Germline loops: CDR1 MGHRA, CDR2 YSYEKL. V shed 0 bases, J shed 3 bases, and the junction held 9 bases outside the gene matches. The CDR3 nucleotides are TGCGCCAGCAGCCAAGATCGTCTCGGACAGGGCTACACTGAAGCTTTCTTT. Protein: CASSQDRLGQGYTEAFF.

The CDR3 loop reads CASHGLAGRSSYEQYF. The CDR3 DNA sequence: TGCGCCAGCCACGGACTAGCGGGGAGAAGCTCCTACGAGCAGTACTTC. V and J are TRBV10-2 and TRBJ2-7; 12 bases are shared with TRBD2. The CDR3 consists of 16 residues. V lost 8 bases, J lost 0 bases, and 8 bases stayed unmatched. Germline V gene lookup returns CDR1 WSHSY and CDR2 SAAADI.

The J gene is TRBJ1-3, the V gene TRBV14; 7 positions agree with TRBD1. CDR1 SGHDN and CDR2 FVKESK come from the germline V gene. CDR3 length: 16 residues. After removal of 7 bases from V and 4 bases from J, the junction contained 13 bases not matched to a gene. CDR3 DNA sequence: TGTGCCAGCATAGATACAGGGGTAATTCACGGAAACACCATATATTTT. This codes for CASIDTGVIHGNTIYF. The full variable domain, completed using reference TRBV14 and TRBJ1-3, is EAGVTQFPSHSVIEKGQTVTLRCDPISGHDNLYWYRRVMGKEIKFLLHFVKESKQDESGMPNNRFLAERTGGTYSTLKVQPAELEDSGVYFCASIDTGVIHGNTIYFGEGSWLTVV.

The chain is built from TRBV2 and TRBJ1-2, with D possibly being TRBD1 (6 bases). Trimming took 5 bases from V and 6 from J, leaving 10 bases between them. CDR1 is SNHLY, CDR2 FYNNEI, per germline. This CDR3 has 12 amino acids. CDR3 in DNA: TGTGCCAGCAGTTTGCGGACAGATGGCTACACCTTC. Protein product: CASSLRTDGYTF.

The V gene is TRBV13, the J gene TRBJ1-2; the D gene is possibly TRBD1 (6 bases). Per germline, CDR1 PRHDT and CDR2 FYEKMQ (reference sequence). The CDR3 spans 15 residues. V was pared by 1 base and J by 4 bases, with 13 bases between. CDR3 DNA sequence: TGTGCCAGCAGCTTAGACCGGGACATGACCTATGGCTACACCTTC. It yields the protein CASSLDRDMTYGYTF.

The rearrangement links TRBV19 to TRBJ1-5; TRBD1 agrees at 9 bases. CDR3 length: 15 amino acids. Germline V gene lookup returns CDR1 LNHDA and CDR2 SQIVND (reference sequence). V lost 7 bases to trimming and J lost 2 bases; unmatched junction nucleotides: 6. As DNA, the CDR3 is TGTGCCAGTAACAGGGGGCAGTGGGGCAATCAGCCCCAGCATTTT. Protein product: CASNRGQWGNQPQHF.